This is a list of T cell receptor beta chains from one sample in a study of CD8 T cells in Susac syndrome. TCRdb independently ran MiXCR on the immunoSEQ multiplex PCR reads; one entry per CDR3 protein. The sample consists of about 240,000 distinct CDR3 sequences, 90% to 97% of them appearing once. Sequenced material: CD4+ T cells from PBMCs. The receptors were gathered from a human donor with Susac syndrome. CDR3s include the opening cysteine and the closing phenylalanine or tryptophan. D genes are given only for firm matches. Clone size, where shown, is once, few, many, or a class for clones that have expanded.

j_gene,abundance,d_gene,v_gene,CDR3aa,CDR3nt
TRBJ2-7,NA,NA,TRBV5-1,CASSQTTGPQGEQYF,TGCGCCAGCAGCCAAACGACCGGGCCCCAAGGGGAGCAGTACTTC
TRBJ2-7,NA,NA,TRBV9,CASSVSSGAYEQYF,TGTGCCAGCAGCGTATCTTCGGGAGCCTACGAGCAGTACTTC
TRBJ1-5,few,NA,TRBV7-3,CASSLSGGNQPQHF,TGTGCCAGCAGCTTAAGTGGGGGAAATCAGCCCCAGCATTTT
TRBJ1-1,NA,TRBD1,TRBV15,CATGDRAFLGTEAFF,TGTGCCACCGGCGACAGGGCCTTCCTGGGCACTGAAGCTTTCTTT
TRBJ2-2,NA,TRBD2,TRBV20-1,CSARHLAGDAGELFF,TGCAGTGCTCGACACCTAGCGGGAGATGCCGGGGAGCTGTTTTTT
TRBJ1-2,NA,NA,TRBV20-1,CSAPTGGKGYTF,TGCAGTGCGCCGACCGGGGGCAAGGGCTACACCTTC
TRBJ1-4,NA,NA,TRBV7-2,CASSLDRIAGEKLFF,TGTGCCAGCAGCTTAGATCGGATCGCGGGAGAAAAACTGTTTTTT
TRBJ1-2,few,NA,TRBV28,CASSLLGYGYTF,TGTGCCAGCAGTTTATTGGGATATGGCTACACCTTC
TRBJ2-1,NA,TRBD2,TRBV29-1,CSVVNVLAGSNEQFF,TGCAGCGTTGTGAATGTACTAGCGGGAAGCAATGAGCAGTTCTTC
TRBJ2-7,NA,NA,TRBV5-4,CASSLDSFEQYF,TGTGCCAGCAGCTTGGACTCTTTCGAGCAGTACTTC
TRBJ2-5,NA,NA,TRBV15,CATSRGLETQYF,TGTGCCACCAGCAGAGGTTTGGAGACCCAGTACTTC
TRBJ2-3,NA,TRBD2,TRBV27,CASIPLASGHTDTQYF,TGTGCCAGCATCCCCCTGGCTAGCGGACACACAGATACGCAGTATTTT
TRBJ1-5,NA,TRBD1,TRBV5-1,CASSLAPGGGQPQHF,TGCGCCAGCAGCTTGGCCCCAGGGGGCGGTCAGCCCCAGCATTTT
TRBJ1-2,NA,TRBD1,TRBV9,CASSAQYRGQGYTF,TGTGCCAGCAGCGCCCAGTACAGGGGGCAGGGCTACACCTTC
TRBJ2-7,NA,NA,TRBV9,CASSVEGPGREQYF,TGTGCCAGCAGCGTAGAGGGTCCAGGGCGCGAGCAGTACTTC
TRBJ2-1,NA,NA,TRBV28,CASSRGPEQFF,TGTGCCAGCAGCCGCGGACCAGAGCAGTTCTTC
TRBJ2-7,NA,NA,TRBV11-2,CASSLSDGDYEQYF,TGTGCCAGCAGCTTATCGGACGGAGACTACGAGCAGTACTTC
TRBJ2-3,NA,TRBD1,TRBV20-1,CSATRPGQAADTQYF,TGCAGTGCTACTCGACCGGGACAGGCGGCAGATACGCAGTATTTT